The clone carrying this T cell receptor beta chain is labeled medium-sized. Its antigen is not known. The data originate from a study of HIV-infected patients and healthy controls. Study results and limitations: CDR3 sharing between individuals was lower in HIV-infected patients than in healthy controls. In healthy controls, MAIT alpha CDR3s were common; in HIV+ repertoires, severely depleted. During therapy, HIV-associated CDR3s fell significantly in frequency, while CMV-associated CDR3s did not change significantly.

All unsorted peripheral T cells were captured because whole blood was used without fractionation. About 500 ng RNA was reverse transcribed with alpha and beta constant-region primers. Each of the alpha and beta chains got its own library through chain-specific third strand synthesis with indices. All rearrangements within a chain used one primer pair; cDNA molecules carried barcodes. TCRdb redid the calling of the 5' RACE reads with MiXCR, one entry per CDR3 protein. The table shows approximately 16,000 distinct CDR3 sequences, with roughly 9% occurring only once. Trimming cost V 3 bases and J 4 bases; bases outside gene matches: 13. Germline lookup yields CDR1 SNHLY and CDR2 FYNNEI. The CDR3 runs 18 residues.

The chain is built from TRBV2 and TRBJ2-3, with 10 bases matching TRBD2. The sequencing sample was made of blood. This TCR derives from an adult in good health. For the CDR3, the DNA is TGTGCCAGCAGTGATCTCGAGACCTTAGCGGGAGGACCAGATACGCAGTATTTT. Translation gives CASSDLETLAGGPDTQYF.